This is a list of T cell receptor beta chains from one sample in a study of blood T cell repertoires in COVID-19. The data were produced by immunoSEQ multiplex PCR, yet TCRdb's version contains in-frame clones alone and is incomplete. Counted here are about 190,000 clones, 80% to 90% occurring once; the ten biggest clones make up around 1.2%. Sequences were obtained from peripheral blood. The receptors here all came from a young man with acute or convalescent COVID-19. Each CDR3 is given with its conserved first and last residue. A D gene is named only where the DNA matches it firmly. The listing skips clone size in some rows; elsewhere it reads once, few, many or a size class.

NA	TRBD1	TRBJ2-2	16	TRBV28	CASSARQGENTGELFF	TGTGCCAGCAGCGCCAGACAGGGGGAGAACACCGGGGAGCTGTTTTTT
NA	TRBD2	TRBJ2-3	18	TRBV9	CASSVEPGGTIYTDTQYF	TGTGCCAGCAGCGTAGAACCGGGGGGTACAATTTACACAGATACGCAGTATTTT
NA	TRBD2	TRBJ2-1	12	TRBV7-8	CASSLVLAGQFF	TGTGCCAGCAGCTTAGTACTAGCGGGGCAGTTCTTC
NA	NA	TRBJ1-2	14	TRBV4-2	CASSQDSGGYGYTF	TGTGCCAGCAGCCAAGATTCGGGGGGATATGGCTACACCTTC
NA	TRBD1	TRBJ1-4	16	TRBV5-6	CASSSTDRGGFEKLFF	TGTGCCAGCAGCAGTACTGACAGGGGAGGATTCGAAAAACTGTTTTTT
NA	NA	TRBJ2-2	14	TRBV11-2	CASSLVSAPGELFF	TGTGCCAGCAGCTTAGTATCAGCGCCCGGGGAGCTGTTTTTT
NA	TRBD2	TRBJ2-5	16	TRBV5-5	CASSFRNLVGGETQYF	TGTGCCAGCAGCTTCAGAAACCTGGTCGGGGGGGAGACCCAGTACTTC
NA	TRBD1	TRBJ2-7	14	TRBV19	CASSARQGAYEQYF	TGTGCCAGTAGTGCAAGACAGGGGGCCTACGAGCAGTACTTC
NA	TRBD2	TRBJ2-7	16	TRBV5-6	CASSTRQRGAPYEQYF	TGTGCCAGCAGCACCAGGCAGCGGGGGGCGCCGTACGAGCAGTACTTC
NA	NA	TRBJ2-5	15	TRBV5-1	CASSFMNLAQETQYF	TGCGCCAGCAGCTTCATGAATTTGGCCCAAGAGACCCAGTACTTC
once	NA	TRBJ1-6	16	TRBV30	CAWGPVSTATYSPLHF	TGTGCCTGGGGCCCAGTTTCGACAGCTACCTATTCACCCCTCCACTTT
NA	TRBD1	TRBJ1-2	15	TRBV5-1	CASSSGTGGYYGYTF	TGCGCCAGCAGCTCCGGGACAGGGGGGTACTATGGCTACACCTTC
once	NA	TRBJ2-7	13	TRBV21-1	CASTQTGPYEQYF	TGTGCCAGCACCCAGACAGGGCCCTACGAGCAGTACTTC
NA	TRBD1	TRBJ1-5	15	TRBV4-1	CASSHRTGSNQPQHF	TGCGCCAGCAGCCACAGGACAGGGAGCAATCAGCCCCAGCATTTT
NA	NA	TRBJ1-1	15	TRBV2	CASRGQGIGNTEAFF	TGTGCCAGCCGTGGGCAGGGGATCGGAAACACTGAAGCTTTCTTT